The source of this T cell receptor (beta chain) is a study of shared clonotypes between healthy human individuals. Study-level background: CD4 naive and memory got three plates each, CD8 naive two, CD8 memory one.

Clones were read by immunoSEQ multiplex PCR, and TCRdb kept only the in-frame ones, dropping some. In the table there are approximately 2,300,000 clones, 85% to 95% of which are singletons. Trimming left V 1 base short and J 12 bases short, with 28 bases between. Germline assignment: CDR1 SEHNR and CDR2 FQNEAQ (reference sequence). This CDR3 spans 18 amino acids. The V gene is TRBV7-9, the J gene TRBJ2-1; D possibly corresponds to TRBD2 (6 bases). The receptor comes from a man between 18 and 35 years old in good health. Some clones in this sample may be carry-over from other donors' samples. Sequenced material: naive CD4+ T cells from PBMCs. Subset of the sample: CD45RA+ positively selected. The CDR3 loop is CASSLGNSRAGRSNLQFF. The DNA for the CDR3 is TGTGCCAGCAGCTTAGGTAATAGCCGGGCGGGACGGTCGAATTTGCAGTTCTTC.